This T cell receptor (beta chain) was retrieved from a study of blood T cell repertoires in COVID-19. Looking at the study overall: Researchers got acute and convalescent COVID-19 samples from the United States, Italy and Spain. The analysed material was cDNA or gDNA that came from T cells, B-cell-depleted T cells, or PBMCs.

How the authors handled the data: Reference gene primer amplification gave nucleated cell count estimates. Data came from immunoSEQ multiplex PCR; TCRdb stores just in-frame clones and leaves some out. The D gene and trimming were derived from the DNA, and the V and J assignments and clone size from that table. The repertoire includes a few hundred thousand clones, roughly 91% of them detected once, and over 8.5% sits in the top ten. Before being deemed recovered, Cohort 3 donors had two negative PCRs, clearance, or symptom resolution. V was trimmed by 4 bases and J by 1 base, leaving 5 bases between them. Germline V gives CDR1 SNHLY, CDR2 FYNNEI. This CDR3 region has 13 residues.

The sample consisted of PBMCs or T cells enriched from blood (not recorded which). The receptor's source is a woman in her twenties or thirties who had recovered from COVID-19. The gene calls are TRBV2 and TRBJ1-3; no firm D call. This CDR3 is CASSVGSGNTIYF. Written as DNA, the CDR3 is TGTGCCAGCAGTGTCGGGTCTGGAAACACCATATATTTT.